Listed below are T cell receptor beta chains from one sample, sequenced in a study of blood T cell repertoires in COVID-19. Method: immunoSEQ multiplex PCR; TCRdb's copy keeps in-frame clones and lacks some. Here the sample spans about 220,000 clones, around four fifths being singletons. Sequencing was carried out using peripheral blood. The receptors originated from a woman aged 55 to 70 who had recovered from COVID-19. Each CDR3 is given with its conserved first and last residue. A D gene is named only where the DNA matches it firmly. Part of the rows lack a size; the others show once, few, many or a class for expanded clones.

clone_size j_call d_call v_call cdr3_aa cdr3_nt
- TRBJ2-3 TRBD2 TRBV6-2/TRBV6-3 CASSSGLAGGFGTDTQYF TGTGCCAGCAGTTCCGGACTAGCGGGGGGGTTTGGCACAGATACGCAGTATTTT
- TRBJ1-1 TRBD1 TRBV19 CASRQQGRAFF TGTGCCAGTAGGCAACAGGGGAGAGCTTTCTTT
- TRBJ1-5 - TRBV10-3 CAISESPWKGWQPQHF TGTGCCATCAGTGAGTCTCCCTGGAAGGGGTGGCAGCCCCAGCATTTT
- TRBJ1-1 - TRBV11-2 CASSWRGGPETEAFF TGTGCCAGCAGCTGGAGGGGGGGGCCAGAGACTGAAGCTTTCTTT
- TRBJ2-7 - TRBV20-1 CSASRPGLGEQYF TGCAGTGCTAGTCGTCCAGGGTTGGGCGAGCAGTACTTC
- TRBJ2-7 - TRBV5-6 CASSLLGGSYEQYF TGTGCCAGCAGCTTGTTAGGGGGTTCCTACGAGCAGTACTTC
once TRBJ2-7 - TRBV2 CASSELGHEQYF TGTGCCAGCAGTGAATTGGGGCACGAGCAGTACTTC
few TRBJ1-4 - TRBV11-2 CASSSSWGENEKLFF TGTGCCAGCAGCTCATCGTGGGGGGAAAATGAAAAACTGTTTTTT
- TRBJ2-7 TRBD1 TRBV2 CASSRQGPTDYEQYF TGTGCCAGCAGTCGACAGGGCCCCACCGACTACGAGCAGTACTTC
- TRBJ1-1 TRBD1 TRBV15 CATSSDRGATEAFF TGTGCCACCAGCAGTGACAGGGGCGCCACTGAAGCTTTCTTT
few TRBJ1-1 - TRBV6-4 CASSEQGGTEAFF TGTGCCAGCAGTGAACAGGGAGGGACTGAAGCTTTCTTT
- TRBJ2-3 TRBD1 TRBV4-2 CASSQEDRGTDTQYF TGTGCCAGCAGCCAAGAGGACAGGGGCACAGATACGCAGTATTTT
many TRBJ1-2 TRBD1 TRBV7-9 CASSPGQGGYTF TGTGCCAGCAGCCCCGGACAGGGTGGCTACACCTTC
- TRBJ1-1 TRBD1 TRBV9 CASSPDRANTEAFF TGTGCCAGCAGCCCTGACAGGGCGAACACTGAAGCTTTCTTT
few TRBJ1-1 - TRBV5-1 CASSRAARINRFAFEAFF TGCGCCAGCAGCCGCGCCGCTCGAATCAACAGGTTTGCGTTTGAAGCTTTCTTT
- TRBJ2-3 TRBD1 TRBV7-8 CASSSSGTGHGRLADTQYF TGTGCCAGCAGCTCGTCCGGGACAGGGCATGGTCGTCTCGCAGATACGCAGTATTTT
- TRBJ1-1 TRBD1 TRBV6-1 CASSEMGLRTGNTEAFF TGTGCCAGCAGTGAAATGGGTTTGCGGACAGGGAACACTGAAGCTTTCTTT
- TRBJ1-2 - TRBV20-1 CSASFGQLYGYTF TGCAGTGCTAGTTTCGGACAGCTCTATGGCTACACCTTC
- TRBJ2-1 - TRBV4-1 CASSQDVTSWQFF TGCGCCAGCAGCCAAGATGTGACTAGTTGGCAGTTCTTC
- TRBJ2-5 TRBD2 TRBV12-5 CASGLLTSGVETQYF TGTGCTAGTGGTTTGTTAACTAGCGGGGTTGAGACCCAGTACTTC
- TRBJ2-2 - TRBV7-2 CASRAQVTGELFF TGTGCCAGCAGGGCCCAAGTTACCGGGGAGCTGTTTTTT